This entry lists 17 T cell receptor beta chains sequenced from one sample in a study of shared T cell receptors in the human thymus. TCRdb's table, derived via immunoSEQ multiplex PCR, lists solely in-frame clones and lacks some. Of 720,000 or so clones listed, 80% to 90% were seen once; the top ten hold under 0.012%. This sample was shared with a second study, whose subject was human thymus T cells.

The sample taken for sequencing was thymocytes. The source of these receptors is a girl under three years old with a congenital heart defect.

The V call is TRBV7-2, the J call TRBJ1-2; 7 nucleotides align to TRBD1. Trimming removed 1 base from V and 2 bases from J; junction bases left unmatched: 13. The CDR3 is 18 amino acids. The germline gives CDR1 SGHTA, CDR2 FQGNSA. CDR3 loop: CASSLGDRTGQQNYGYTF. CDR3 nucleotides: TGTGCCAGCAGCTTAGGAGACCGGACAGGACAACAAAACTATGGCTACACCTTC.

The chain carries TRBV19 and TRBJ2-1, with 14 bases lining up with TRBD2. There are 14 residues in the CDR3. Losses at the gene ends were 7 bases for V and 5 bases for J; bases not matched to a gene: 1. From germline, CDR1 is LNHDA and CDR2 SQIVND (reference sequence). Here the CDR3 DNA reads TGTGCCAGTATGGGACTAGCGGGGGACAATGAGCAGTTCTTC. The encoded protein is CASMGLAGDNEQFF.

This rearrangement joins TRBV6-1 to TRBJ2-4; D may be TRBD1 (5 bases). This CDR3 has 17 residues. The germline CDR1 and CDR2 sequences are MNHNS and SASEGT. The V end was cut by 4 bases, the J end by 4 bases, with 20 bases between. CDR3 amino acids: CASSGTNTWVKKNIQYF. CDR3 bases: TGTGCCAGCAGTGGGACAAACACCTGGGTCAAAAAAAACATTCAGTACTTC.

In DNA form, the CDR3 reads TGTGCCAGCAGCTTAGTCGGGTACCAAGAGACCCAGTACTTC. Translation gives CASSLVGYQETQYF. The chain combines TRBV7-2 with TRBJ2-5, with D unclear. The CDR3 contains 14 residues. Germline V gene data show CDR1 as SGHTA and CDR2 as FQGNSA. V was trimmed by 1 base and J by 0 bases, leaving 6 bases between them. Full variable domain (rest looked up from reference TRBV7-2 and TRBJ2-5): GAGVSQSPSNKVTEKGKDVELRCDPISGHTALYWYRQSLGQGLEFLIYFQGNSAPDKSGLPSDRFSAERTGGSVSTLTIQRTQQEDSAVYLCASSLVGYQETQYFGPGTRLLVL.

This clone was seen only once. The chain uses TRBV11-1 and TRBJ1-2; TRBD1 agrees at 7 bases. This CDR3 region has 16 residues. Unmatched junction bases numbered 12, after V lost 4 bases and J lost 4 bases. Germline CDR1 is SGHAT and CDR2 is FQDESV (reference sequence). CDR3 loop: CASSSPDRVLFYGYTF. CDR3 nucleotide sequence: TGTGCCAGCAGCTCCCCCGACAGGGTCCTCTTCTATGGCTACACCTTC.

The chain is built from TRBV5-6 and TRBJ1-5; 7 bases fit TRBD1. The V and J ends lost 3 bases and 0 bases, in that order; junction bases with no gene match: 12. CDR1 and CDR2 (germline): SGHDT, YYEEEE. CDR3 size: 18 residues. The CDR3 here is CASSWGDSEGHSNQPQHF. CDR3 coding DNA: TGTGCCAGCAGCTGGGGGGACAGTGAGGGCCATAGCAATCAGCCCCAGCATTTT.

V and J are TRBV29-1 and TRBJ1-1; D not resolved. V lost 4 bases and J 3 bases, leaving 21 bases between the germline ends. Germline V CDR1 and CDR2: SQVTM, ANQGSEA. This CDR3 contains 16 residues. CDR3 region: CSVVTGNDQHHTEAFF. Here the CDR3 DNA reads TGCAGCGTTGTTACGGGGAACGACCAACATCACACTGAAGCTTTCTTT.

The chain combines TRBV6-5 with TRBJ1-2; the match to TRBD1 covers 9 bases. Germline trimming cut 0 bases from V and 11 bases from J; bases unmatched to any gene: 13. Germline V gene sequence: CDR1 MNHEY, CDR2 SVGAGI. The length of the CDR3 is 16 residues. The CDR3 region is CASSYSRPATGGAYTF. CDR3 bases: TGTGCCAGCAGTTACTCCCGACCGGCTACAGGGGGCGCGTACACCTTC.

This chain joins TRBV11-2 and TRBJ1-3; no definite D call. This CDR3 has 14 amino acids. V dropped 4 bases and J dropped 0 bases, with 7 bases sitting between them. Germline V CDR1 and CDR2: SGHAT, FQNNGV. CDR3 nucleotide sequence: TGTGCCAGCAGCTGGTGGAGCTCTGGAAACACCATATATTTT. Amino acids: CASSWWSSGNTIYF.

This sequence joins TRBV11-2 and TRBJ2-7, with 10 bases aligning to TRBD1. Germline lookup yields CDR1 SGHAT and CDR2 FQNNGV. The CDR3 is 15 amino acids. J lost 7 bases, V lost 4 bases, and 10 bases had no gene match. The CDR3 loop reads CASSSPGQGHEEQYF. The CDR3 coding sequence is TGTGCCAGCAGCTCCCCGGGACAGGGGCACGAGGAGCAGTACTTC.

The chain recombines TRBV27 with TRBJ1-1; 12 bases are shared with TRBD1. CDR1 MNHEY and CDR2 SMNVEV come from the germline V gene (reference sequence). The ends lost 5 bases at V and 3 bases at J; junction bases unmatched: 13. The CDR3 sequence is 18 residues long. Here the CDR3 reads CASSPLYRDRGQDTEAFF. In DNA, the CDR3 is TGTGCCAGCAGTCCCCTCTACCGGGACAGGGGGCAAGACACTGAAGCTTTCTTT.

The chain is built from TRBV27 and TRBJ2-7; D is undetermined. The germline V gene encodes CDR1 MNHEY and CDR2 SMNVEV (reference sequence). V lost 6 bases, J lost 4 bases, and 16 bases lay in between. CDR3 length: 14 residues. The CDR3 here is CASRPLIGAYEQYF. In DNA, the CDR3 is TGTGCCAGCAGGCCCTTAATTGGTGCGTACGAGCAGTACTTC.

V gene TRBV5-4 combines with J gene TRBJ1-2, with TRBD1 matching 10 bases. This CDR3 region has 15 residues. V lost 4 bases to trimming and J lost 2 bases; unmatched junction nucleotides: 5. Germline V CDR1 and CDR2: SGHNT, YYREEE (reference sequence). The chain's CDR3 is CASSRDRGFNYGYTF. CDR3 sequence (DNA): TGTGCCAGCAGCCGGGACAGGGGATTCAACTATGGCTACACCTTC. The full variable domain, in which reference TRBV5-4 and TRBJ1-2 provide the parts outside the CDR3, is ETGVTQSPTHLIKTRGQQVTLRCSSQSGHNTVSWYQQALGQGPQFIFQYYREEENGRGNFPPRFSGLQFPNYSSELNVNALELDDSALYLCASSRDRGFNYGYTFGSGTRLTVV.

The rearrangement links TRBV6-1 to TRBJ1-5; 8 bases are a match to TRBD1. V shed 5 bases and J 3 bases; nucleotides not matched to a gene: 6. The CDR3 totals 15 residues. CDR1 MNHNS and CDR2 SASEGT come from the germline V gene. The CDR3 DNA reads as TGTGCCAGCAGTCCTGGACAGGGACCCAATCAGCCCCAGCATTTT. Its protein product is CASSPGQGPNQPQHF.

The rearrangement links TRBV5-4 to TRBJ2-2, with TRBD1 matching 9 bases. This CDR3 spans 17 amino acids. From germline, CDR1 is SGHNT and CDR2 YYREEE (reference sequence). The trim removed 0 bases at V and 2 bases at J, leaving 5 bases unmatched. CDR3 loop: CASSLGQGDPNTGELFF. CDR3 bases: TGTGCCAGCAGCTTGGGACAGGGGGACCCCAACACCGGGGAGCTGTTTTTT. Combining the CDR3 with reference TRBV5-4 and TRBJ2-2 gives the whole variable domain ETGVTQSPTHLIKTRGQQVTLRCSSQSGHNTVSWYQQALGQGPQFIFQYYREEENGRGNFPPRFSGLQFPNYSSELNVNALELDDSALYLCASSLGQGDPNTGELFFGEGSRLTVL.

The sample holds a few counts of this clone. V usage is TRBV6-6 and J usage is TRBJ2-7; TRBD1 is a possible D gene (5 bases). Trimming removed 6 bases at V and 2 bases at J, with 8 bases between. The CDR3 extends over 12 amino acids. Germline V gene data show CDR1 as MNHNY and CDR2 as SVGAGI (reference sequence). CDR3 nucleotide sequence: TGTGCCAGCAGGGCAGGGACCTACGAGCAGTACTTC. It encodes CASRAGTYEQYF.

Concerning this clone itself: Relative to the germline gene, one junction end is altered; a read error may explain this. This sequence joins TRBV5-6 and TRBJ1-2, with TRBD1 as a possible D gene (6 bases). The CDR3 is 13 amino acids. CDR1 SGHDT and CDR2 YYEEEE come from the germline V gene. The CDR3 is CASRLDSNYGYTF. The CDR3 bases are TGTGCCAGCAGATTGGACAGTAACTATGGCTACACCTTC. The variable domain in full, completed from reference TRBV5-6 and TRBJ1-2, reads DAGVTQSPTHLIKTRGQQVTLRCSPKSGHDTVSWYQQALGQGPQFIFQYYEEEERQRGNFPDRFSGHQFPNYSSELNVNALLLGDSALYLCASRLDSNYGYTFGSGTRLTVV.